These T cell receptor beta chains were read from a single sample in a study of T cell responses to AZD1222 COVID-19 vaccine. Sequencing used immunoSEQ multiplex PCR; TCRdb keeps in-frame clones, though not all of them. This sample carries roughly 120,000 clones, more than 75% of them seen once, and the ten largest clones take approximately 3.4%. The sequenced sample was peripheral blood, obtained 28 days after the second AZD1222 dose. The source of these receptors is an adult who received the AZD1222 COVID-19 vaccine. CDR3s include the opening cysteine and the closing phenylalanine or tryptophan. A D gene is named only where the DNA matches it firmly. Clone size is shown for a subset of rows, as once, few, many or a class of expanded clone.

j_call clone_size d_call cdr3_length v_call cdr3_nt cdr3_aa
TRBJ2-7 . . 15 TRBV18 TGTGCCAGCTCACCGTGGGCGATGAGCTCCTACGAGCAGTACTTC CASSPWAMSSYEQYF
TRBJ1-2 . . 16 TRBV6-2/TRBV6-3 TGTGCCAGCAGTTACTTCCGGGTCTCTGGCGGCTATGGCTACACCTTC CASSYFRVSGGYGYTF
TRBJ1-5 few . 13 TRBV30 TGTGCCTGGAGGCGTGGTCGGGATCAGCCCCAGCATTTT CAWRRGRDQPQHF
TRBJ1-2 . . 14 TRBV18 TGTGCCAGCTCACCACGTCCATCTTGGGATGGCTACACCTTC CASSPRPSWDGYTF
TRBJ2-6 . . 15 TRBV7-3 TGTGCCAGCAGCTTCATACACTCTGGGGCCAACGTCCTGACTTTC CASSFIHSGANVLTF
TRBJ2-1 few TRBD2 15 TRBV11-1 TGTGCCAGCAGCTTAGGGCGACTAGCGGGAGGTGAGCAGTTCTTC CASSLGRLAGGEQFF
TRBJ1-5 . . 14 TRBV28 TGTGCCAGCAGCCTGGTCATTTCCAATCAGCCCCAGCATTTT CASSLVISNQPQHF
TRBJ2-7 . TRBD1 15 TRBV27 TGTGCCAGCAGTCCAAATAGACAGGGGGCTAACGAGCAGTACTTC CASSPNRQGANEQYF
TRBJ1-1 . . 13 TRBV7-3 TGTGCCAGCAGCGTCAGGGTGAACACTGAAGCTTTCTTT CASSVRVNTEAFF
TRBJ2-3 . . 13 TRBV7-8 TGTGCCAGCAGCATAATTGGCACAGATACGCAGTATTTT CASSIIGTDTQYF
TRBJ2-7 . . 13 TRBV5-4 TGTGCCAGCAGCTTGGATAGGGGCTACGAGCAGTACTTC CASSLDRGYEQYF
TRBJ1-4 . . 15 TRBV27 TGTGCCAGCAGTTTGGGAGGGACATCTAATGAAAAACTGTTTTTT CASSLGGTSNEKLFF
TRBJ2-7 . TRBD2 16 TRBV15 TGTGCCACCAGCAGAGATCTGCTAGCGGGAGGGTACGAGCAGTACTTC CATSRDLLAGGYEQYF
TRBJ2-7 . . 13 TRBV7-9 TGTGCCAGCAGCATAACAGGATTCTACGAGCAGTACTTC CASSITGFYEQYF